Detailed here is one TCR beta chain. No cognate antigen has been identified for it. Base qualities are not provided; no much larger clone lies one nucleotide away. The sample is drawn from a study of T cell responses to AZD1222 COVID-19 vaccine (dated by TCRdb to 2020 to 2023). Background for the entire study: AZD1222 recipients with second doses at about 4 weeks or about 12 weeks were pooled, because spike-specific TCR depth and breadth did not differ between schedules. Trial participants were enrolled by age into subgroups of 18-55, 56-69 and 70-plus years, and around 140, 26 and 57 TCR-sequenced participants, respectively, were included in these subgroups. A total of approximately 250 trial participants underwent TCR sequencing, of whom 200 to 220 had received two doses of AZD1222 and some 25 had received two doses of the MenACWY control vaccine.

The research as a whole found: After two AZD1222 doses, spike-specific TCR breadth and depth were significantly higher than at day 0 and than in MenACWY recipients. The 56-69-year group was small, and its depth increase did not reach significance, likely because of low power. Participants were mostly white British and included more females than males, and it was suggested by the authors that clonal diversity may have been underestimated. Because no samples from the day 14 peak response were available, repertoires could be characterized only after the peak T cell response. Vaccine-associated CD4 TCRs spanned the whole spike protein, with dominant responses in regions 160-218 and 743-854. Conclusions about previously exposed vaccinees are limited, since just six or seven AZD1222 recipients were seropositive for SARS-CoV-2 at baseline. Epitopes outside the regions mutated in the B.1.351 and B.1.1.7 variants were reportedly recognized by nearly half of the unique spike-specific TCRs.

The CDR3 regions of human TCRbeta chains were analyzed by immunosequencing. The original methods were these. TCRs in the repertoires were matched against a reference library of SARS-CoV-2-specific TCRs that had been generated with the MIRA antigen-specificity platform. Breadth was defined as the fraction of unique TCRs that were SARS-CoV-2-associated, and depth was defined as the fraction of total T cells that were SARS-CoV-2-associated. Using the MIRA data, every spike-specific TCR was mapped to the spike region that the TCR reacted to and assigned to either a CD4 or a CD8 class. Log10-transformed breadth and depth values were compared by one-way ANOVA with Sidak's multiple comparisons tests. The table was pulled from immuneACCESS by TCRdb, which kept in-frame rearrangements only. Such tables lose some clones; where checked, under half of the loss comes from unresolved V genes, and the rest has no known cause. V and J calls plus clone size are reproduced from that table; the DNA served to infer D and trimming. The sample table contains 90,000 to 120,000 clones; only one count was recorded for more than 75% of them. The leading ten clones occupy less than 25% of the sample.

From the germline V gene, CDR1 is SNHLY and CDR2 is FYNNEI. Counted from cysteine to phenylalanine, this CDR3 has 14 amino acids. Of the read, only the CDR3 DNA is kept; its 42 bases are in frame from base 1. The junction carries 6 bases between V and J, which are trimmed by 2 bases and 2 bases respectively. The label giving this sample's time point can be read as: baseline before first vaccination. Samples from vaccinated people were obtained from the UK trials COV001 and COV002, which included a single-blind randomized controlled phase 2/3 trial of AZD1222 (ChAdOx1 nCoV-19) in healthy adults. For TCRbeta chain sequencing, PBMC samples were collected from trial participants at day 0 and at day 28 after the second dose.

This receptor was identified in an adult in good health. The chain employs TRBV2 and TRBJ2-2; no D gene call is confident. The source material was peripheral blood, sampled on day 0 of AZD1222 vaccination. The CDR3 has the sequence CASSETANTGELFF. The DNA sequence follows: TGTGCCAGCAGTGAAACAGCCAACACCGGGGAGCTGTTTTTT.